The count of the clone carrying this T cell receptor (beta chain) is one. Per the authors' pipeline: After removing out-of-frame reads, approximately 2 million distinct TCRbeta sequences remained. Sequenced by immunoSEQ multiplex PCR; TCRdb stores in-frame clones only, minus some. The V and J calls and clone size were taken over from that table, and D and trimming were inferred from the DNA. The sample records 25,000 to 30,000 clones, roughly 80% being singletons. The sort gate was single viable CD3+CD4+CD8-CD45RO+ cells for memory CD4+ T cells. The data are from a study of memory CD4+ T cells and cytomegalovirus serostatus. Study at large: This sample comes from healthy Belgian adults, 9 CMV seropositive, under 25 seronegative.

Sequenced sample: memory CD4+ T cells from blood. The clonotype was recovered from an adult in good health and CMV-seronegative.

This CDR3 reads CATSRDPAGVLETQYF. CDR3 DNA: TGTGCCACCAGCAGAGATCCGGCGGGAGTATTGGAGACCCAGTACTTC. V usage is TRBV15 and J usage is TRBJ2-5, with TRBD2 matching over 7 bases. Trimming at V came to 0 bases and at J to 5 bases, leaving 9 bases not matched to a gene. The CDR3 extends over 16 amino acids. From germline, CDR1 is LNHNV and CDR2 YYDKDF (reference sequence).